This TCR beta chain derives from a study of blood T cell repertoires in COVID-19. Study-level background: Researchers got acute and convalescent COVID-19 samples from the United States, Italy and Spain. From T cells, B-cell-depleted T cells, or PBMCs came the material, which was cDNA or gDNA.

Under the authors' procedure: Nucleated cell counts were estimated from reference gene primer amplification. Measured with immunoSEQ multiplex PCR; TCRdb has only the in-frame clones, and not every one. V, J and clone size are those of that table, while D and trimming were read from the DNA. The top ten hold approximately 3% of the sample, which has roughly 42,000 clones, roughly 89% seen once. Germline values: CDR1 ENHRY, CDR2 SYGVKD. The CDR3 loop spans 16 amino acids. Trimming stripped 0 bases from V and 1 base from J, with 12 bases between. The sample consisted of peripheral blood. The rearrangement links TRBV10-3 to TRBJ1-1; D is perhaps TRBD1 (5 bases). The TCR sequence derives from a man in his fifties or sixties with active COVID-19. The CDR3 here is CAISESTGQGNTEAFF. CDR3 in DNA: TGTGCCATCAGTGAGTCGACGGGCCAGGGGAACACTGAAGCTTTCTTT.